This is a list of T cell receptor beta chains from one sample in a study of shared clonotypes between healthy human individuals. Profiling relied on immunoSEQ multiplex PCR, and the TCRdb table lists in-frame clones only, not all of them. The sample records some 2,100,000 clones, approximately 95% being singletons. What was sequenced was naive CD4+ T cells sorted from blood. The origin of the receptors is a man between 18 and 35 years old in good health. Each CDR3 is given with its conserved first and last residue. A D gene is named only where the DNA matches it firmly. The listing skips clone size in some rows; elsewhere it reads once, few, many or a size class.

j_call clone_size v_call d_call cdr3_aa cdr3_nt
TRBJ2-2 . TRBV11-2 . CAAGRTRATGELFF TGTGCCGCCGGTCGAACCAGGGCCACCGGGGAGCTGTTTTTT
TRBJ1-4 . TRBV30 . CAWSLPQALTLFF TGTGCCTGGAGTCTCCCACAGGCCTTGACACTGTTTTTT
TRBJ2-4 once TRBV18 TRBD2 CASSQPGGEVNIQYF TGTGCCAGCTCACAGCCGGGAGGAGAAGTAAACATTCAGTACTTC
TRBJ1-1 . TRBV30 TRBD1 CAWGQGLVGAFF TGTGCCTGGGGACAGGGCCTAGTCGGAGCTTTCTTT
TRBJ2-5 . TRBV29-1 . CSVEDGAQTQYF TGCAGCGTTGAAGACGGGGCCCAGACCCAGTACTTC
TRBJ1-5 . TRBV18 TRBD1 CASSLETGLSNQPQHF TGTGCCAGCTCACTGGAGACAGGGCTTAGCAATCAGCCCCAGCATTTT
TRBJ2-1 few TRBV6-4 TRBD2 CASSPSGGVISEQFF TGTGCCAGCAGTCCTAGCGGGGGGGTTATCAGTGAGCAGTTCTTC
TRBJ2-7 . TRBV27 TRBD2 CASSLSGDFSYEQYF TGTGCCAGCAGTTTAAGCGGGGATTTCTCCTACGAGCAGTACTTC
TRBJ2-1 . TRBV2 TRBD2 CASSEGLVANEQFF TGTGCCAGCAGTGAGGGACTAGTGGCCAATGAGCAGTTCTTC
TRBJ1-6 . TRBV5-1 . CASSLESNSPLHF TGCGCCAGCAGCTTGGAAAGTAATTCACCCCTCCACTTT
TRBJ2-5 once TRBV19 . CASSIGSAGQETQYF TGTGCCAGTAGTATTGGTTCTGCGGGGCAAGAGACCCAGTACTTC
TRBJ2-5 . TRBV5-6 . CASTNRLGIGPGPQETQYF TGTGCCAGCACTAATAGGTTGGGGATAGGACCAGGGCCCCAAGAGACCCAGTACTTC
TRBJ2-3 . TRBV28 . CASSPNDWILVNTQYF TGTGCCAGCAGTCCTAACGACTGGATTCTTGTCAATACGCAGTATTTT
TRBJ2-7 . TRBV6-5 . CASSYSRAGSHEQYF TGTGCCAGCAGTTACTCGAGGGCAGGGAGCCACGAGCAGTACTTC
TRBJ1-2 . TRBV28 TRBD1 CASSGQGYGYTF TGTGCCAGCAGTGGACAGGGCTATGGCTACACCTTC
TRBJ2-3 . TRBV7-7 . CASSVGSPTDTQYF TGTGCTAGCAGCGTGGGGTCCCCCACAGATACGCAGTATTTT
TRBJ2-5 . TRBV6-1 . CASTWRLVEETQYF TGTGCCAGCACCTGGCGACTAGTGGAAGAGACCCAGTACTTC
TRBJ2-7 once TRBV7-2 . CASSLVAEVYEQYF TGTGCCAGCAGCTTAGTGGCGGAAGTCTACGAGCAGTACTTC
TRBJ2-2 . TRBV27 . CASSAAGFTGELFF TGTGCCAGCAGTGCCGCAGGGTTCACCGGGGAGCTGTTTTTT
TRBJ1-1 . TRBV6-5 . CASRRGALTEAFF TGTGCCAGCAGGCGGGGGGCTCTCACTGAAGCTTTCTTT
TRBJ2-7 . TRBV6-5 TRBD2 CASSLSGVHEQYF TGTGCCAGCAGTCTTAGCGGGGTGCACGAGCAGTACTTC
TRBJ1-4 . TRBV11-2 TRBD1 CASSQGQGNEKLFF TGTGCCAGCAGCCAGGGACAGGGAAATGAAAAACTGTTTTTT
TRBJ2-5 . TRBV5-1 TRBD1 CASSLEGRGRWETQYF TGCGCCAGCAGCTTGGAAGGCAGGGGGCGCTGGGAGACCCAGTACTTC
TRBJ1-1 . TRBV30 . CAWSVVGAFF TGTGCCTGGAGTGTAGTTGGCGCTTTCTTT
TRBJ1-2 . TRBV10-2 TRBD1 CASSGSWDSNYGYTF TGCGCCAGCAGTGGGTCCTGGGACAGCAACTATGGCTACACCTTC
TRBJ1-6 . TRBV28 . CASSLDPSSYNSPLHF TGTGCCAGCAGTTTAGACCCGAGCTCCTATAATTCACCCCTCCACTTT
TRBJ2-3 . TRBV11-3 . CASSLEAPGDTQYF TGTGCCAGCAGCTTAGAAGCCCCAGGAGATACGCAGTATTTT
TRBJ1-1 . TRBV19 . CASSGQINTEAFF TGTGCCAGTAGTGGACAGATAAACACTGAAGCTTTCTTT
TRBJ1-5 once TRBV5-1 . CASSFGDGQPQHF TGCGCCAGCAGCTTTGGGGACGGACAGCCCCAGCATTTT
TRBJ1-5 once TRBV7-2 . CASNLYAVGNQPQHF TGTGCCAGCAACCTATATGCGGTGGGCAATCAGCCCCAGCATTTT
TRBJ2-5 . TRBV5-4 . CASSPIAELETQYF TGTGCCAGCAGCCCTATAGCGGAGCTAGAGACCCAGTACTTC
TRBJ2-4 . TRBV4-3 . CASSQDSLSRGIQYF TGCGCCAGCAGCCAAGATTCGCTGTCCAGAGGCATTCAGTACTTC
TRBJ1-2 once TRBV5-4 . CASSLAGYGYTF TGTGCCAGCAGCTTGGCTGGATATGGCTACACCTTC
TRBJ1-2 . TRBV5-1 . CASSPTGNYGYTF TGCGCCAGCAGCCCCACAGGGAACTATGGCTACACCTTC
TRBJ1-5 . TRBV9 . CASSVEPGSNQPQHF TGTGCCAGCAGCGTAGAACCGGGTAGCAATCAGCCCCAGCATTTT
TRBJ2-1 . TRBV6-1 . CASSDGAPSYNEQFF TGTGCCAGCAGTGACGGGGCCCCCTCCTACAATGAGCAGTTCTTC
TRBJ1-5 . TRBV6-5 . CASNSQGGQPQHF TGTGCCAGCAATTCCCAGGGAGGTCAGCCCCAGCATTTT
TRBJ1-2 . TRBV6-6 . CASSSSGAPGDYGYTF .
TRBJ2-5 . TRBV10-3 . CAIRDDQETQYF TGTGCCATCAGGGACGATCAAGAGACCCAGTACTTC
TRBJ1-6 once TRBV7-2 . CASTLATQGYSPLHF TGTGCCAGCACCTTAGCGACACAGGGATATTCACCCCTCCACTTT
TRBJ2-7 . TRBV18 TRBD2 CASSPVTSGSYEQYF TGTGCCAGCTCACCGGTGACTAGCGGCTCCTACGAGCAGTACTTC
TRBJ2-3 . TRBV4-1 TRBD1 CASSLRTGSDINTQYF TGCGCCAGCAGCCTACGGACAGGGTCGGATATAAATACGCAGTATTTT
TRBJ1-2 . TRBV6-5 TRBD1 CASSRTGANYGYTF TGTGCCAGCAGTCGGACAGGGGCTAACTATGGCTACACCTTC
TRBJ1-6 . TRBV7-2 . CASSLLRPSPNSPLHF TGTGCCAGCAGCTTACTACGGCCCTCACCTAATTCACCCCTCCACTTT
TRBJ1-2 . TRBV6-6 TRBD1 CASSETGNYGYTF TGTGCCAGCAGTGAGACAGGGAACTATGGCTACACCTTC
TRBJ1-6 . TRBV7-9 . CASSLGHGAYNSPLHF TGTGCCAGCAGCCTAGGCCACGGGGCCTATAATTCACCCCTCCACTTT
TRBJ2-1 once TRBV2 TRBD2 CASSPGLAGNEQFF TGTGCCAGCAGTCCAGGACTAGCGGGAAATGAGCAGTTCTTC
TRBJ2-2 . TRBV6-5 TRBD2 CASNRVAGPRGELFF TGTGCCAGCAATCGGGTAGCGGGGCCACGGGGGGAGCTGTTTTTT
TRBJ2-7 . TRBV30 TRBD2 CAWTKGLAGGGASYEQYF TGTGCCTGGACTAAGGGGCTAGCGGGAGGTGGGGCCTCCTACGAGCAGTACTTC
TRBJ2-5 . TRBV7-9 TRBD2 CASSLRGSVLSQETQYF TGTGCCAGCAGCTTGCGGGGGTCGGTTCTCTCCCAAGAGACCCAGTACTTC
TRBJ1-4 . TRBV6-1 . CASSEFLGRRETNEKLFF TGTGCCAGCAGTGAGTTTTTGGGACGCAGAGAAACTAATGAAAAACTGTTTTTT
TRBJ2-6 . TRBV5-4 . CASSPSAASGANVLTF TGTGCCAGCAGCCCTTCAGCTGCCTCTGGGGCCAACGTCCTGACTTTC
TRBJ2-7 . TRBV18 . CASSPLQVRGTYEQYF TGTGCCAGCTCACCACTTCAGGTCAGGGGCACCTACGAGCAGTACTTC
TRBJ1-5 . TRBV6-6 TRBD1 CASSSLQGSQPQHF TGTGCCAGCAGTTCACTACAGGGGAGCCAGCCCCAGCATTTT